This TCR beta chain was retrieved from a study of blood T cell repertoires in COVID-19. Study-wide context: Material from acute and convalescent COVID-19 was sourced from the United States, Italy and Spain.

Under the authors' procedure: Researchers report that nucleated cell counts were estimated from reference gene primer amplification. The repertoire was sequenced with immunoSEQ multiplex PCR; TCRdb's copy has only in-frame clones and lacks some. V, J and clone size derive from that table, while D and trimming were established from the DNA sequence. The sample records hundreds of thousands of clones, roughly nine tenths being singletons. Categorization into cohorts depended on clinical history that participants reported. Two negative PCRs, clearance, or symptom resolution had been documented for recovered Cohort 3 donors. The sequence derives from a man aged 60 to 69 who had recovered from COVID-19. What was sequenced was PBMCs or T cells enriched from blood (not recorded which).

The CDR3, as DNA: TGTGCCAGCAGCGTACTCCCAGGGGGGCTTTCCGGCGTAGGTTCACCCCTCCACTTT. Translating gives CASSVLPGGLSGVGSPLHF. The V and J genes are TRBV9 and TRBJ1-6, with 7 bases identical to TRBD1. The J segment lost 9 bases and the V segment lost 1 base, leaving 19 bases of the junction unmatched. Germline CDR1 reads SGDLS; CDR2 reads YYNGEE. This CDR3 is built from 19 residues.